This entry lists 3 T cell receptor beta chains sequenced from one sample in a study of blood T cell repertoires in COVID-19. Method: immunoSEQ multiplex PCR; TCRdb's copy keeps in-frame clones and lacks some. The sample lists 95,000 to 100,000 clones; approximately 87% were seen once. Specimen: peripheral blood. These receptors were collected from a woman in her twenties or thirties with acute or convalescent COVID-19.

CDR3 in DNA: TGTGCCAGCAGCCAAGCCCGAGCGACGGCCTCTGGAAACACCATATATTTT. Translating gives CASSQARATASGNTIYF. The V gene is TRBV3-1 (or the pseudogene TRBV3-2), the J gene TRBJ1-3, with D unresolved. Germline-derived CDR1 and CDR2 are LGHDT and YNNKEL (reference sequence). The CDR3 sequence is 17 residues long. V lost 1 base and J 0 bases, leaving 13 bases between the germline ends.

The chain is built from TRBV6-5 and TRBJ1-1; D gene uncertain. Trimming pared 4 bases from V and 5 bases from J, leaving 5 bases between. Per germline, CDR1 MNHEY and CDR2 SVGAGI. The CDR3 runs 11 residues. The CDR3, as DNA: TGTGCCAGCAGTTCGAGGACTGAAGCTTTCTTT. Translation gives CASSSRTEAFF.

CDR3 amino acids: CASRERTGGDEQYF. Here the CDR3 DNA reads TGTGCCAGCAGGGAACGGACAGGGGGCGACGAGCAGTACTTC. J is TRBJ2-7 and V is TRBV2; 11 nucleotides agree with TRBD1. V dropped 6 bases and J dropped 5; count of bases not matched to a gene: 6. This CDR3 comprises 14 residues. Germline V gene sequence: CDR1 SNHLY, CDR2 FYNNEI.